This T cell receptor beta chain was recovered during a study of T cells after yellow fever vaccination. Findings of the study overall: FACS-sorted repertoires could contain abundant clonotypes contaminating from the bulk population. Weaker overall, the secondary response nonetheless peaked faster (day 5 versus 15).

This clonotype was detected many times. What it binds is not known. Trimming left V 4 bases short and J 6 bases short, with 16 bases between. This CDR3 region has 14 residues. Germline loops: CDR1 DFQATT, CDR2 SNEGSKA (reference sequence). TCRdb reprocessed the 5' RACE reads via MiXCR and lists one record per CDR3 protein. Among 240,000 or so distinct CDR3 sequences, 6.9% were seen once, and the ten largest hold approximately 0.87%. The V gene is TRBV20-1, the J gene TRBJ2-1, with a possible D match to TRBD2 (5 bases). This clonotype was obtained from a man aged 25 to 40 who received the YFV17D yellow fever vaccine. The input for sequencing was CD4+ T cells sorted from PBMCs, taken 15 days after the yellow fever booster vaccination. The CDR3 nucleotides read TGCAGTGCTACCGGGAAGAGGTGGTCCAATGAGCAGTTCTTC. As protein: CSATGKRWSNEQFF.